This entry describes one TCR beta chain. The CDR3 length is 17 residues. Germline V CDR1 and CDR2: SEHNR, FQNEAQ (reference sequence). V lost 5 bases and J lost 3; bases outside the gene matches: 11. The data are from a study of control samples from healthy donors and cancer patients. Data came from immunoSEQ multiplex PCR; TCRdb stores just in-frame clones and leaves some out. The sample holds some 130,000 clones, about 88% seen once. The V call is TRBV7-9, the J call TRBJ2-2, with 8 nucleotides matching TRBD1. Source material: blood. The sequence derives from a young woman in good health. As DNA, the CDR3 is TGTGCCAGCAGCCAGCCCAAGGACAGGGTGGACACCGGGGAGCTGTTTTTT. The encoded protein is CASSQPKDRVDTGELFF. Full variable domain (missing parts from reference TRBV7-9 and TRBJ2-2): DTGVSQNPRHKITKRGQNVTFRCDPISEHNRLYWYRQTLGQGPEFLTYFQNEAQLEKSRLLSDRFSAERPKGSFSTLEIQRTEQGDSAMYLCASSQPKDRVDTGELFFGEGSRLTVL.